One sample yielded the 4 T cell receptor beta chains listed below, sequenced in a study of post-analysis software for immune sequencing data. Findings and caveats of the study: TRBV5-6, TRBV5-1 and TRBV20-1 were among about 5 TRBV segments more frequent in patients than controls.

Antigens of these TCRs are unknown. TCR beta cDNA libraries included unique molecular identifiers. TCRdb independently ran MiXCR on the PCR reads; one entry per CDR3 protein. The sample lists 350,000 to 450,000 distinct CDR3 sequences, about a third occurring once. The sample was blood. These receptors all come from a girl under 18 with multiple sclerosis.

This chain connects TRBV12-3 or TRBV12-4 to TRBJ2-1; D is undetermined. Trimming removed 6 bases at V and 7 bases at J, with 7 bases between. The CDR3 is made up of 11 amino acids. CDR3 coding DNA: TGTGCCAGCAGCCGTATGAATGAGCAGTTCTTC. It encodes CASSRMNEQFF.

This sequence joins TRBV20-1 and TRBJ1-5; D is unclear. The CDR3 contains 12 residues. Trimming took 3 bases from V and 11 from J, leaving 14 bases between them. Germline CDR1 is DFQATT and CDR2 is SNEGSKA (reference sequence). CDR3 amino acids: CSARVRGSAQHF. The CDR3, as DNA: TGCAGTGCTAGGGTTCGGGGTTCGGCCCAGCATTTT.

On this clonotype: Since a much larger clone is just one base distant, this may be a read error. The rearrangement uses TRBV12-3 or TRBV12-4 and TRBJ2-5; 7 bases are shared with TRBD1. The J call may be faulty, since TRBJ2-1 better matches the DNA end. The CDR3 is made up of 13 amino acids. DNA of the CDR3: TGTGCCAGCAGTATGAGGGGGCAAGAGACCCAGTTCTTC. It encodes CASSMRGQETQFF.

There are a few counts of this clonotype. The chain is built from TRBV4-3 and TRBJ2-2, with D perhaps given as TRBD1 or TRBD2 (5 bases each). V lost 4 bases and J lost 5, with 17 bases in between. This CDR3 is 16 amino acids long. From germline, CDR1 is LGHNA and CDR2 YSLEER. CDR3 residues: CASSPDVRGITGELFF. In DNA form, the CDR3 reads TGCGCCAGCAGCCCAGACGTGAGGGGTATAACCGGGGAGCTGTTTTTT.